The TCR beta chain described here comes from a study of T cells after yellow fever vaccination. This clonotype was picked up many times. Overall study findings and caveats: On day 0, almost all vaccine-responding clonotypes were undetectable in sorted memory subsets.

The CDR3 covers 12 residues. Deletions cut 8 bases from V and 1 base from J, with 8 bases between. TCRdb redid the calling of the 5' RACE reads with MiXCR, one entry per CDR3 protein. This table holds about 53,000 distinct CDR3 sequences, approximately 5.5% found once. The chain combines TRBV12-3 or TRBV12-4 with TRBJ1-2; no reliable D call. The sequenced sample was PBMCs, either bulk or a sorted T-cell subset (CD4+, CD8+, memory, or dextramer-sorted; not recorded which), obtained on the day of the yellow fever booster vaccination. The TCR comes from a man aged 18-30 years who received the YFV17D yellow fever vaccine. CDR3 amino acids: CASGLSNYGYTF. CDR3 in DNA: TGTGCCAGCGGGCTGAGTAACTATGGCTACACCTTC.